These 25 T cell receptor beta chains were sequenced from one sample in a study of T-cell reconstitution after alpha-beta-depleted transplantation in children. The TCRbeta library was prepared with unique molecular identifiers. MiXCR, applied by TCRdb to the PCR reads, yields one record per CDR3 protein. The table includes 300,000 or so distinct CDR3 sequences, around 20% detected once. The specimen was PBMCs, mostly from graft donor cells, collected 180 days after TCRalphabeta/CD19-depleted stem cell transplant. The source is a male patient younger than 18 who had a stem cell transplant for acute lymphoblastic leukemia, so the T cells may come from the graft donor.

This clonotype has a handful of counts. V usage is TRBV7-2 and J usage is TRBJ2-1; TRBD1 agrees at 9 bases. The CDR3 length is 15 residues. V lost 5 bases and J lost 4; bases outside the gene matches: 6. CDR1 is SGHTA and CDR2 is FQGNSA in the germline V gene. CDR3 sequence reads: CASSRTGGGYNEQFF. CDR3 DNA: TGTGCCAGCAGCAGAACAGGGGGCGGGTACAATGAGCAGTTCTTC.

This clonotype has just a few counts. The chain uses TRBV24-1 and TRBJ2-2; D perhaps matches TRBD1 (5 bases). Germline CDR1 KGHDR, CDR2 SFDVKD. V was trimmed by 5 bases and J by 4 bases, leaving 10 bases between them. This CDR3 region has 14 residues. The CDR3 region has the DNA TGTGCCACCAGTGTCACAGGAGTCACCGGGGAGCTGTTTTTT. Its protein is CATSVTGVTGELFF.

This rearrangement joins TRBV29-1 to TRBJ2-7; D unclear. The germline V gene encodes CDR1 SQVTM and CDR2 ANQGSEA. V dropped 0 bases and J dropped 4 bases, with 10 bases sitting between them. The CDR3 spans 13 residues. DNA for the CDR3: TGCAGCGTTGAAGAGGCACTGACTTACGAGCAGTACTTC. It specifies CSVEEALTYEQYF.

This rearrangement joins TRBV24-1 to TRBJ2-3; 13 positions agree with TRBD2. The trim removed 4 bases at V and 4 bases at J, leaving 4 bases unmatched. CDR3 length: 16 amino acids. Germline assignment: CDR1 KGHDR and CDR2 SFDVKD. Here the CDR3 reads CATSDPGLAGADTQYF. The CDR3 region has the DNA TGTGCCACCAGTGACCCTGGACTAGCGGGAGCAGATACGCAGTATTTT.

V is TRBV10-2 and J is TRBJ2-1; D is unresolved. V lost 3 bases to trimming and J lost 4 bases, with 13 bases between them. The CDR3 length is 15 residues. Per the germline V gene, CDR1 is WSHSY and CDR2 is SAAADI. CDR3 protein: CASSDWAKGYNEQFF. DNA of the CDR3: TGCGCCAGCAGTGACTGGGCAAAAGGATACAATGAGCAGTTCTTC.

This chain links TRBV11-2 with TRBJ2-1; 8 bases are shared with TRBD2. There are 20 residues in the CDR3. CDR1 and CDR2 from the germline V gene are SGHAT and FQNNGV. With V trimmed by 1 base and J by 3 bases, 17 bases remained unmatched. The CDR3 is CASSLGGASGPPGFYNEQFF. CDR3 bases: TGTGCCAGCAGCTTAGGAGGGGCTAGCGGGCCACCGGGGTTCTACAATGAGCAGTTCTTC.

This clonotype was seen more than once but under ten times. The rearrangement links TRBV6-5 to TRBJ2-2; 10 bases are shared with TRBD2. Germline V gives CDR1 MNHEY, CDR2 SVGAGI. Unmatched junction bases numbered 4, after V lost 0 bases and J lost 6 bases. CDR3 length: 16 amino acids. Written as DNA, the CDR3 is TGTGCCAGCAGTTACTCTCTAGCGGGAGTGCCCGGGGAGCTGTTTTTT. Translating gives CASSYSLAGVPGELFF.

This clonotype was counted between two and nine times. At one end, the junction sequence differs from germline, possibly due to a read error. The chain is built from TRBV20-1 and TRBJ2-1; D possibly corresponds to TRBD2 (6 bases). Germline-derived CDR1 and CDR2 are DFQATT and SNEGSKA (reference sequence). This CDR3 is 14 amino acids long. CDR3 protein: CSARAGGSYNEQFF. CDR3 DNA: TGCAGTGCCAGAGCGGGTGGGTCCTACAATGAGCAGTTCTTC.

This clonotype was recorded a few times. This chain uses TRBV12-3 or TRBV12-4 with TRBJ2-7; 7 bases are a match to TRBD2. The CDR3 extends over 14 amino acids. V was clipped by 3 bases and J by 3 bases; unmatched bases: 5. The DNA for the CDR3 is TGTGCCAGCAGTTTTACTAGCGTACACTACGAGCAGTACTTC. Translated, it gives CASSFTSVHYEQYF.

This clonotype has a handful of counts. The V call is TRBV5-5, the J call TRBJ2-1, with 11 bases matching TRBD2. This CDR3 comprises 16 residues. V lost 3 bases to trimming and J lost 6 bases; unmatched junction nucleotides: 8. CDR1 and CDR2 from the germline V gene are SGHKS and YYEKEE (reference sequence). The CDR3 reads CASSSLLAGDANEQFF. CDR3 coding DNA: TGTGCCAGCAGCTCCTTACTAGCGGGAGATGCCAATGAGCAGTTCTTC.

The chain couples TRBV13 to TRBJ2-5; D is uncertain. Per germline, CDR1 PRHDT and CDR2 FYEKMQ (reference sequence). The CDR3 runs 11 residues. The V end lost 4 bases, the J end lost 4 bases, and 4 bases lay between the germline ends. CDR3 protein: CASSSRETQYF. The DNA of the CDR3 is TGTGCCAGCAGCTCGCGAGAGACCCAGTACTTC.

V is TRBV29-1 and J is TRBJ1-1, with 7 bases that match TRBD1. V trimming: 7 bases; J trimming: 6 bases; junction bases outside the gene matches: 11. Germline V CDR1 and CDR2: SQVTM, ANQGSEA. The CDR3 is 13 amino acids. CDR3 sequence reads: CSAPGQSIAEAFF. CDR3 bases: TGCAGCGCCCCGGGACAGTCTATCGCTGAAGCTTTCTTT.

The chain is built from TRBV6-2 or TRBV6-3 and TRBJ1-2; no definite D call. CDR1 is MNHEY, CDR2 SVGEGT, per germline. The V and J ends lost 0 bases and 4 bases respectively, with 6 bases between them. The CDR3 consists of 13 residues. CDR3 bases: TGTGCCAGCAGTTACTCGCAGCTCTATGGCTACACCTTC. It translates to CASSYSQLYGYTF.

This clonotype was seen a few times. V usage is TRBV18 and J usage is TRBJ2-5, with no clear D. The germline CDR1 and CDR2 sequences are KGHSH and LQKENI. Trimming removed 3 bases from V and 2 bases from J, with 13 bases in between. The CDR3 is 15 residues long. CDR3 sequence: CASSPRQAIQETQYF. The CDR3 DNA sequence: TGTGCCAGCTCACCCCGTCAGGCTATACAAGAGACCCAGTACTTC.

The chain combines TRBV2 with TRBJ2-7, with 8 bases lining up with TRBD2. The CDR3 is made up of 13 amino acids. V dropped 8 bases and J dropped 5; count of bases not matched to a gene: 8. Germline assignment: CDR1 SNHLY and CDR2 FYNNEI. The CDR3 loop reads CASGGGRTNEQYF. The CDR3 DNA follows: TGTGCCAGCGGCGGGGGGCGCACCAACGAGCAGTACTTC.

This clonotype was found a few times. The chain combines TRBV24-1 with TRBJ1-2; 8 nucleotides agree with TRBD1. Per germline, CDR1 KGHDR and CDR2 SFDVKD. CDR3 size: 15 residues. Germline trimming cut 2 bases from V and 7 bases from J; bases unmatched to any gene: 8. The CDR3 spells CATSDSNPGGSGYTF. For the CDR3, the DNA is TGTGCCACCAGTGATTCAAATCCAGGGGGCTCTGGCTACACCTTC.

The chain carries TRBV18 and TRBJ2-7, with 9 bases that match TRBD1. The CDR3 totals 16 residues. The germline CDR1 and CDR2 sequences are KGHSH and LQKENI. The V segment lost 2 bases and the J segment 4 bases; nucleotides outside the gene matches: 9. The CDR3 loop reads CASSPISPGQGYEQYF. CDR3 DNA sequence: TGTGCCAGCTCACCAATCTCGCCGGGACAGGGTTACGAGCAGTACTTC. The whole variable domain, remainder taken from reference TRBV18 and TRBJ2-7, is NAGVMQNPRHLVRRRGQEARLRCSPMKGHSHVYWYRQLPEEGLKFMVYLQKENIIDESGMPKERFSAEFPKEGPSILRIQQVVRGDSAAYFCASSPISPGQGYEQYFGPGTRLTVT.

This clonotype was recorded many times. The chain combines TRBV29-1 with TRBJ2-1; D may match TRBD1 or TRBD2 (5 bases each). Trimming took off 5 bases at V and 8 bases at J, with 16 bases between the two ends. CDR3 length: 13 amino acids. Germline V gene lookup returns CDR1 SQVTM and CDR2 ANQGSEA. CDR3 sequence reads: CSVLGERGDEQFF. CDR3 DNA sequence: TGCAGCGTTTTGGGGGAGCGAGGGGATGAGCAGTTCTTC.

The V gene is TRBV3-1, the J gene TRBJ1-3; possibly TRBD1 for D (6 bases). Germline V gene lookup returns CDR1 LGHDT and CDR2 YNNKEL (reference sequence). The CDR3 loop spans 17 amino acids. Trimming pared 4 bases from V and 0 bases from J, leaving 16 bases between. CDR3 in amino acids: CASSPFRGLFSGNTIYF. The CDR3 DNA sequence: TGTGCCAGCAGCCCCTTCAGGGGCCTCTTCTCTGGAAACACCATATATTTT.

The CDR3 sequence is CSAAGAFTSTDTQYF. DNA for the CDR3: TGCAGTGCTGCCGGAGCCTTCACTAGCACAGATACGCAGTATTTT. The chain has TRBV20-1 and TRBJ2-3; D is unresolved. Between the trimmed V and J ends, which lost 5 bases and 0 bases, there was a span of 15 bases. This CDR3 has 15 residues. Germline V gives CDR1 DFQATT, CDR2 SNEGSKA (reference sequence).

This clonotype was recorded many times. The CDR3 loop is CASSLGTGTVSYEQYF. The CDR3 region has the DNA TGCGCCAGCAGCTTGGGCACCGGGACAGTCTCCTACGAGCAGTACTTC. The chain combines TRBV5-1 with TRBJ2-7; 7 bases fit TRBD1. Germline CDR1 and CDR2: SGHRS and YFSETQ. The CDR3 runs to 16 residues. Trimming took 0 bases from V and 0 from J; bases not matched to a gene: 6.

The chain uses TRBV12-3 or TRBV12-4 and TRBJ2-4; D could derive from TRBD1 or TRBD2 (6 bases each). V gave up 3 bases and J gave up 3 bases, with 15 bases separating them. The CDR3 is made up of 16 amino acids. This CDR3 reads CASSFNGEGGKNIQYF. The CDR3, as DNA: TGTGCCAGCAGTTTCAATGGTGAGGGGGGCAAAAACATTCAGTACTTC.

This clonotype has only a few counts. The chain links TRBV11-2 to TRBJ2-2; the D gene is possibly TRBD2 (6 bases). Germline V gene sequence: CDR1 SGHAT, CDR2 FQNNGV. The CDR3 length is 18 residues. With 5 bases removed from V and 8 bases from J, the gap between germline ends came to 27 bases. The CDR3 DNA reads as TGTGCCAGCAGCCCCGCTAAAGGGGACTCCGACTGGGGGGGGGAGCTGTTTTTT. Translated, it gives CASSPAKGDSDWGGELFF.

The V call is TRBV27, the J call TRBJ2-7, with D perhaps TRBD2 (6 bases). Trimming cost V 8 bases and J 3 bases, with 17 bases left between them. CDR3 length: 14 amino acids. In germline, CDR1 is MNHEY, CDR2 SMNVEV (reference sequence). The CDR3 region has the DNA TGTGCCAGCCGAAGCCCGGGACTTAGCTACGAGCAGTACTTC. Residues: CASRSPGLSYEQYF.

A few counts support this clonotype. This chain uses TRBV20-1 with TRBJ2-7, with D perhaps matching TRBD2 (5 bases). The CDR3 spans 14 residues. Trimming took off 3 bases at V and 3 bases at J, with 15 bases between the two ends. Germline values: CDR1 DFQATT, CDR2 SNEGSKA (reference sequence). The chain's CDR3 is CSASAGNNYYEQYF. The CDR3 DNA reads TGCAGTGCTAGTGCCGGGAACAATTACTACGAGCAGTACTTC.